The 13 T cell receptor beta chains listed next were all sequenced from one sample in a study of blood T cell repertoires in COVID-19. The protocol was immunoSEQ multiplex PCR, while the TCRdb copy is restricted to in-frame clones and leaves out a portion. The repertoire holds 120,000 to 150,000 clones, with roughly 88% as singletons. Sequencing was done on a sample of peripheral blood. These receptors were taken from a woman aged 60 to 75 with COVID-19, enrolled during active disease.

CDR3 sequence: CASSFTGGPETQYF. For the CDR3, the DNA is TGTGCCAGCAGCTTTACAGGGGGTCCAGAGACCCAGTACTTC. The V gene is TRBV5-4, the J gene TRBJ2-5; 8 bases are a match to TRBD1. V trimming: 2 bases; J trimming: 4 bases; junction bases outside the gene matches: 4. Germline V gene lookup returns CDR1 SGHNT and CDR2 YYREEE (reference sequence). The length of the CDR3 is 14 residues.

This chain joins TRBV10-3 and TRBJ1-2; TRBD1 matches 10 bases. Germline V gives CDR1 ENHRY, CDR2 SYGVKD. Unmatched junction bases numbered 4, after V lost 6 bases and J lost 3 bases. This CDR3 has 14 amino acids. The CDR3 nucleotides read TGTGCCATCAGCGGACAGGGGGGACACTATGGCTACACCTTC. This encodes CAISGQGGHYGYTF.

The V call is TRBV4-3, the J call TRBJ2-1; 8 bases are shared with TRBD2. CDR1 is LGHNA, CDR2 YSLEER, per germline. CDR3 length: 17 amino acids. Trimming took 0 bases from V and 6 from J; bases not matched to a gene: 10. The CDR3 DNA is TGCGCCAGCAGCCAAGATCTTATGACGGGGGGGCCCAATGAGCAGTTCTTC. Translated, it gives CASSQDLMTGGPNEQFF.

V gene TRBV10-2 combines with J gene TRBJ1-2, with 9 bases identical to TRBD1. V shed 6 bases, J shed 7 bases, and the junction held 9 bases outside the gene matches. CDR1 WSHSY and CDR2 SAAADI come from the germline V gene. The CDR3 is made up of 14 amino acids. In nucleotides, the CDR3 is TGCGCCAGCAGCAGGACAGGGGAGGAGGCTGGCTACACCTTC. It translates to CASSRTGEEAGYTF.

The chain has TRBV6-4 and TRBJ2-3, with TRBD2 matching over 9 bases. The CDR3 runs to 14 residues. Germline V gives CDR1 MRHNA, CDR2 SNTAGT. The junction had 3 bases not matched to a gene; V was cut back by 2 bases and J by 6 bases. The CDR3 coding sequence is TGTGCCAGCAGTGACATAGCGGGGGCGGATACGCAGTATTTT. It is translated as CASSDIAGADTQYF.

The chain is built from TRBV28 and TRBJ2-7, with D possibly being TRBD2 (5 bases). The V and J ends lost 8 bases and 7 bases respectively, with 12 bases between them. The CDR3 totals 11 residues. Germline loops: CDR1 MDHEN, CDR2 SYDVKM. CDR3: CASVGGREQYF. DNA for the CDR3: TGTGCCAGCGTCGGAGGTAGGGAGCAGTACTTC.

The rearrangement joins TRBV11-1 to TRBJ1-1; D ambiguous. The germline V and J ends were trimmed by 5 bases and 1 base, with 14 bases remaining between them. Looked up from germline, CDR1 is SGHAT and CDR2 is FQDESV (reference sequence). The CDR3 is made up of 15 amino acids. CDR3 in DNA: TGTGCCAGCAGCAACCCCGAGGTAAGGAACACTGAAGCTTTCTTT. It codes for CASSNPEVRNTEAFF.

This chain uses TRBV10-1 with TRBJ1-6, with D uncertain. V was clipped by 2 bases and J by 8 bases, with 7 bases between them. The CDR3 contains 13 residues. Looked up from germline, CDR1 is WNHNN and CDR2 is SYGVQD (reference sequence). CDR3 residues: CASSEELYSPLHF. CDR3 sequence (DNA): TGCGCCAGCAGTGAGGAACTTTATTCACCCCTCCACTTT.

This clone was counted once. V and J are TRBV19 and TRBJ1-6; 9 positions match TRBD1. Germline CDR1 LNHDA, CDR2 SQIVND (reference sequence). The CDR3 loop spans 15 amino acids. J lost 6 bases, V lost 1 base, and 1 base had no gene match. Written as DNA, the CDR3 is TGTGCCAGTAGTATAGCGGACAGGGGTAATTCACCCCTCCACTTT. Translation: CASSIADRGNSPLHF.

The J gene is TRBJ1-2, the V gene TRBV6-1; maybe TRBD1 (5 bases). Looked up from germline, CDR1 is MNHNS and CDR2 is SASEGT. V lost 3 bases, J lost 4 bases, and 15 bases lay in between. The CDR3 spans 15 residues. The CDR3 DNA follows: TGTGCCAGCAGTGAGTTTGGGGGAGGGCCCTATGGCTACACCTTC. Amino acid sequence: CASSEFGGGPYGYTF.

The rearrangement uses TRBV30 and TRBJ2-3; D not resolved. CDR3 size: 13 residues. Germline lookup yields CDR1 GTSNPN and CDR2 SVGIG (reference sequence). V was pared by 4 bases and J by 3 bases, with 11 bases between. The CDR3 nucleotides read TGTGCCTGGAACGGAGAGATAACAGATACGCAGTATTTT. It translates to CAWNGEITDTQYF.

The sample holds a few counts of this clone. This chain links TRBV3-1 (or the pseudogene TRBV3-2) with TRBJ1-3; no clear D. Trimming stripped 2 bases from V and 4 bases from J, with 6 bases between. The CDR3 sequence is 13 residues long. Germline assignment: CDR1 LGHDT and CDR2 YNNKEL (reference sequence). CDR3 nucleotides: TGTGCCAGCAGCCAAAGCGGGGGAAACACCATATATTTT. Translation gives CASSQSGGNTIYF.

The rearrangement uses TRBV7-3 and TRBJ2-1; 11 nucleotides line up with TRBD2. Germline V lookup: CDR1 SGHTA, CDR2 FQGTGA. The length of the CDR3 is 16 residues. The J segment lost 4 bases and the V segment lost 3 bases, leaving 5 bases of the junction unmatched. The CDR3 DNA reads TGTGCCAGCAGCTTTACTAGCGGGGGATTTTACAATGAGCAGTTCTTC. Protein product: CASSFTSGGFYNEQFF.